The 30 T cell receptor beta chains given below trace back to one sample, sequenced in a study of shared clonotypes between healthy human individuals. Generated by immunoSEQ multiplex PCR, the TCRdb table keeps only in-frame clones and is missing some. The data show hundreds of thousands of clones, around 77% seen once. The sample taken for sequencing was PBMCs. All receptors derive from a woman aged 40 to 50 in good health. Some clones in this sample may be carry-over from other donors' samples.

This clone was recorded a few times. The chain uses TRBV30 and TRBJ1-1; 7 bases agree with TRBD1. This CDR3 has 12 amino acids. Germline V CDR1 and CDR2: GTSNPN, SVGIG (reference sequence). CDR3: CASDRTGTEAFF. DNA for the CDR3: TGTGCTTCGGACAGGACGGGGACTGAAGCTTTCTTT.

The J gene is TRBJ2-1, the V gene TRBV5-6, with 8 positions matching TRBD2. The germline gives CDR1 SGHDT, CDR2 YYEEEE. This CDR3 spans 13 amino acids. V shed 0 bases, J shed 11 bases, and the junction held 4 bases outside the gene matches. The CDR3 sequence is CASSLAGGDQQFF. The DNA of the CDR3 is TGTGCCAGCAGCTTGGCCGGGGGGGATCAGCAGTTCTTC. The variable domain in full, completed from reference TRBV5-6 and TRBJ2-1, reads DAGVTQSPTHLIKTRGQQVTLRCSPKSGHDTVSWYQQALGQGPQFIFQYYEEEERQRGNFPDRFSGHQFPNYSSELNVNALLLGDSALYLCASSLAGGDQQFFGPGTRLTVL.

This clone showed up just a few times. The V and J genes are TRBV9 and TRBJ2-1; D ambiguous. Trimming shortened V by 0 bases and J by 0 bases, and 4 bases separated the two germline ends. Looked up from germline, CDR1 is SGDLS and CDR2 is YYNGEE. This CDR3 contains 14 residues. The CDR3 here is CASSVAGSYNEQFF. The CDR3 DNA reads TGTGCCAGCAGCGTAGCGGGCTCCTACAATGAGCAGTTCTTC.

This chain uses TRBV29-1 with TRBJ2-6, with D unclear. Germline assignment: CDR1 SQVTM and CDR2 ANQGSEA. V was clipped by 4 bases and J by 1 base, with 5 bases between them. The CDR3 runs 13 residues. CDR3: CSVGASGANVLTF. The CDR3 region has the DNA TGCAGCGTTGGAGCTTCTGGGGCCAACGTCCTGACTTTC.

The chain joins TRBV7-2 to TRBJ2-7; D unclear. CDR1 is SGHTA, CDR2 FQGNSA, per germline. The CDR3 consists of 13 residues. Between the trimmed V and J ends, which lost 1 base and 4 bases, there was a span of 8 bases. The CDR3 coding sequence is TGTGCCAGCAGCTTAGAAAGATGGTACGAGCAGTACTTC. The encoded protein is CASSLERWYEQYF.

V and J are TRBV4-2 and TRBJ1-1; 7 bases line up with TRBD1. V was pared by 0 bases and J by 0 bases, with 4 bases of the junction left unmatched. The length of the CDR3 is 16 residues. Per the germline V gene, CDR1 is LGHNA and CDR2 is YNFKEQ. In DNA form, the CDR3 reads TGTGCCAGCAGCCAAGAACCGGGACAGTTGAACACTGAAGCTTTCTTT. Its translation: CASSQEPGQLNTEAFF.

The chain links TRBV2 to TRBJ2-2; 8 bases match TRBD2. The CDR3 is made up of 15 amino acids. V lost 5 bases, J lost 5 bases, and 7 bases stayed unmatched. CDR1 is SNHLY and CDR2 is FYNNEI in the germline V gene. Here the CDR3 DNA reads TGTGCCAGCAGTTCCGGACTAGCAGAAACCGGGGAGCTGTTTTTT. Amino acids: CASSSGLAETGELFF.

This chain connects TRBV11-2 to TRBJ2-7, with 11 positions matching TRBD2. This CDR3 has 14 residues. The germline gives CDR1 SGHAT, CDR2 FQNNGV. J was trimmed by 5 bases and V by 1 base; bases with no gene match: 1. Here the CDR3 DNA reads TGTGCCAGCAGCTTAGCTAGCGGGAGGCACGAGCAGTACTTC. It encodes CASSLASGRHEQYF. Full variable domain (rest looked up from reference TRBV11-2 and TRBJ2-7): EAGVAQSPRYKIIEKRQSVAFWCNPISGHATLYWYQQILGQGPKLLIQFQNNGVVDDSQLPKDRFSAERLKGVDSTLKIQPAKLEDSAVYLCASSLASGRHEQYFGPGTRLTVT.

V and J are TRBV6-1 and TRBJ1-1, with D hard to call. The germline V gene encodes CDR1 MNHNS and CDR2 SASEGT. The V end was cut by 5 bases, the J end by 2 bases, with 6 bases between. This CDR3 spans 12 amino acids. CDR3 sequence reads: CASSFRNTEAFF. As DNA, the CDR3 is TGTGCCAGCAGTTTCAGAAACACTGAAGCTTTCTTT.

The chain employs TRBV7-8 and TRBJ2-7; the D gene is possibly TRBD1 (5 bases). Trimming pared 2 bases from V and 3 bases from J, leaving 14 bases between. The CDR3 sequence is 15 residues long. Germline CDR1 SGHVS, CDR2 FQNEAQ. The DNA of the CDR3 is TGTGCCAGCAGCTTACACGCAGACAGTTACTACGAGCAGTACTTC. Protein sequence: CASSLHADSYYEQYF.

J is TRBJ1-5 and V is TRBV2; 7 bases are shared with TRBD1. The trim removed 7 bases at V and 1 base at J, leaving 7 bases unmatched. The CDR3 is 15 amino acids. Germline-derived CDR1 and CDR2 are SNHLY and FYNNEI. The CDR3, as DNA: TGTGCCAGCATGATTGACAGGGTGAGCAATCAGCCCCAGCATTTT. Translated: CASMIDRVSNQPQHF.

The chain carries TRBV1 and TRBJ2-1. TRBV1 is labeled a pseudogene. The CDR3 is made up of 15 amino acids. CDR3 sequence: CTSSQYADRLNEQFF. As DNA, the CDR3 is TGCACCAGCAGCCAGTACGCGGACCGACTTAATGAGCAGTTCTTC.

CDR3 bases: TGTGCCAGCAGCCTGGTTGCCCCCGGAAGGTATCAGCCCCAGCATTTT. This codes for CASSLVAPGRYQPQHF. This chain connects TRBV7-9 to TRBJ1-5; D remains ambiguous. Trimming pared 5 bases from V and 5 bases from J, leaving 19 bases between. This CDR3 region has 16 residues. In germline, CDR1 is SEHNR, CDR2 FQNEAQ (reference sequence).

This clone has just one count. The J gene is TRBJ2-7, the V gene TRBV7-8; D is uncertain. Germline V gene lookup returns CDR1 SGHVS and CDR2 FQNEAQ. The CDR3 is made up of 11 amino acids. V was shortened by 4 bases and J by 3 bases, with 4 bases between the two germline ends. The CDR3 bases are TGTGCCAGCAGCTCATACTACGAGCAGTACTTC. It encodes CASSSYYEQYF.

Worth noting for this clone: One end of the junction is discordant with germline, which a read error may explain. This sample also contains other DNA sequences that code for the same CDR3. The CDR3 is CASSLVDSRAEAFF. The CDR3, as DNA: TGCGCCAGCAGCCTTGTCGACTCAAGGGCTGAAGCTTTTTTT. The V call is TRBV4-1, the J call TRBJ1-1, with D uncertain. The CDR3 has 14 residues. Germline CDR1 reads MGHRA; CDR2 reads YSYEKL.

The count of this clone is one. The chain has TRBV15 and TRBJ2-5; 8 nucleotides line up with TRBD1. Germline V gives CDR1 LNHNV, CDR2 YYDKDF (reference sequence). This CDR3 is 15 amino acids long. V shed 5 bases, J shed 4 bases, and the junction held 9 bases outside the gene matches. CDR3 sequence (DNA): TGTGCCACCAGCGCTCGGACAGGGACAGGAGAGACCCAGTACTTC. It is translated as CATSARTGTGETQYF.

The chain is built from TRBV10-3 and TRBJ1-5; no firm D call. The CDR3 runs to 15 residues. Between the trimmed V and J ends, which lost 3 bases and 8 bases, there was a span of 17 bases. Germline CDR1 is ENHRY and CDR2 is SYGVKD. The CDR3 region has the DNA TGTGCCATCAGTGACCCTGGACTCCAGGAGGAGCCCCAGCATTTT. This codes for CAISDPGLQEEPQHF.

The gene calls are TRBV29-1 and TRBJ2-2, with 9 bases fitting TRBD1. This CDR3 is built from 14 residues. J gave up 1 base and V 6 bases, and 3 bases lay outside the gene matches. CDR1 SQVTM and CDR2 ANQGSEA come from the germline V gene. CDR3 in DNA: TGCAGCGTCGGGGACAGGGTGAACACCGGGGAGCTGTTTTTT. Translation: CSVGDRVNTGELFF.

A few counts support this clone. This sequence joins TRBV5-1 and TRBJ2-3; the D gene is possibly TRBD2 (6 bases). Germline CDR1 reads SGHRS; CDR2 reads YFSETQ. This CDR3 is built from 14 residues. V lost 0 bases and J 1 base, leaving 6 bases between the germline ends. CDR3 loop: CASSLGGGTDTQYF. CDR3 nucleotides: TGCGCCAGCAGCTTGGGCGGGGGCACAGATACGCAGTATTTT.

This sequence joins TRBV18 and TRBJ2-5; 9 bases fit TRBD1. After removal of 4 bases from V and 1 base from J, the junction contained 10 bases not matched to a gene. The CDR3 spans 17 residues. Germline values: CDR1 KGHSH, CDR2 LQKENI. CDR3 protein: CASSLVPTTGGQETQYF. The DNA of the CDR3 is TGTGCCAGCTCACTCGTCCCCACGACAGGGGGCCAAGAGACCCAGTACTTC.

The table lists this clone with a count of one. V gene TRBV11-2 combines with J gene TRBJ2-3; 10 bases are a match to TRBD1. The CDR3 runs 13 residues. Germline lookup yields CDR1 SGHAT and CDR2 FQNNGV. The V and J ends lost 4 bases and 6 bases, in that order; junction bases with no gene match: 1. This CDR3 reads CASSSDRGDTQYF. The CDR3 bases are TGTGCCAGCAGCTCGGACAGGGGGGATACGCAGTATTTT.

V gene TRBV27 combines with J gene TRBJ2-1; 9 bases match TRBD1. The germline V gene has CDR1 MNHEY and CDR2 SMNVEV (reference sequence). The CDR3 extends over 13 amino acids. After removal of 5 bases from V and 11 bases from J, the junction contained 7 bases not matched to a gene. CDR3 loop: CASSIDRGAKQFF. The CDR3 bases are TGTGCCAGCAGTATCGACAGGGGGGCTAAGCAGTTCTTC.

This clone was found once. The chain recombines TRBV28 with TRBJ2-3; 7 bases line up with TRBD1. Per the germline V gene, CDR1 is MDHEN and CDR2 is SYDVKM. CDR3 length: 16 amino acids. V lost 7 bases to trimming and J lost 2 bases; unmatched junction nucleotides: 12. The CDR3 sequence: CASNRDSRYYTDTQYF. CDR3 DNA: TGTGCCAGCAACCGGGACAGCCGATACTACACAGATACGCAGTATTTT.

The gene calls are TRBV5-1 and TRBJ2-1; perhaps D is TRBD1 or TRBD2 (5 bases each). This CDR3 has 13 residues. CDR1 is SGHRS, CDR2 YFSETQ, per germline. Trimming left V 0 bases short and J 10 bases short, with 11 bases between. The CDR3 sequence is CASSLAWDEEQFF. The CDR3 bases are TGCGCCAGCAGCTTGGCCTGGGACGAAGAGCAGTTCTTC.

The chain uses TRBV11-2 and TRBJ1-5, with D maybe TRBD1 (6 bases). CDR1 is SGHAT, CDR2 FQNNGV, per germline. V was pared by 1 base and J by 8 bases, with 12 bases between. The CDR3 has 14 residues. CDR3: CASSLGGAGEPQHF. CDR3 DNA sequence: TGTGCCAGCAGCTTAGGGGGGGCAGGGGAGCCCCAGCATTTT. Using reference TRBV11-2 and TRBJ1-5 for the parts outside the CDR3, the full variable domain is EAGVAQSPRYKIIEKRQSVAFWCNPISGHATLYWYQQILGQGPKLLIQFQNNGVVDDSQLPKDRFSAERLKGVDSTLKIQPAKLEDSAVYLCASSLGGAGEPQHFGDGTRLSIL.

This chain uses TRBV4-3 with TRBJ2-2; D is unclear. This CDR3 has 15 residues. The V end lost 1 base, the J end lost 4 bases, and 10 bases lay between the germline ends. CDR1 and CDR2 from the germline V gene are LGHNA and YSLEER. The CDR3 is CASSQGRHLTGELFF. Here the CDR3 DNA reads TGCGCCAGCAGCCAAGGTAGACACCTCACCGGGGAGCTGTTTTTT.

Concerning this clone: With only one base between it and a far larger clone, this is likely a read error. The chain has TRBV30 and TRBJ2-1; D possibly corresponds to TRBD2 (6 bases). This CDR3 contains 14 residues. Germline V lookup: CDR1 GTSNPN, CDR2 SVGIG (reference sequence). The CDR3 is CARSGGIPYNEQFF. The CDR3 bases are TGTGCCCGGAGTGGGGGGATCCCTTACAATGAGCAGTTCTTC.

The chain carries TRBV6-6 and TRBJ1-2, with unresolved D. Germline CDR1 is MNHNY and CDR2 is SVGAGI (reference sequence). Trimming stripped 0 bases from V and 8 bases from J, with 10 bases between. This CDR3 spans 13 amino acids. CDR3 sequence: CASSYSAADGYTF. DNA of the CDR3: TGTGCCAGCAGTTACTCGGCGGCAGACGGCTACACCTTC.

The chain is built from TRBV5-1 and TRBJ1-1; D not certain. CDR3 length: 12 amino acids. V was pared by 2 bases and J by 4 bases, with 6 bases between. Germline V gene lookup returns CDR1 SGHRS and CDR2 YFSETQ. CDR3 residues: CASSFWGTEAFF. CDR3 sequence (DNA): TGCGCCAGCAGCTTTTGGGGCACTGAAGCTTTCTTT. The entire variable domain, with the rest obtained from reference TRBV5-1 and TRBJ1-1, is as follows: KAGVTQTPRYLIKTRGQQVTLSCSPISGHRSVSWYQQTPGQGLQFLFEYFSETQRNKGNFPGRFSGRQFSNSRSEMNVSTLELGDSALYLCASSFWGTEAFFGQGTRLTVV.

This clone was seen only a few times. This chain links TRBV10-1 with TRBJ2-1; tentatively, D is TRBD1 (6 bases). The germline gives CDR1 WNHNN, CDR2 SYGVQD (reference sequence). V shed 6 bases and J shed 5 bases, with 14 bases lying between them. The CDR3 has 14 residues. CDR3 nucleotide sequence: TGCGCCAGCAGCCGGGACACGGGCAACAATGAGCAGTTCTTC. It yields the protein CASSRDTGNNEQFF.